The sequence of this T cell receptor (beta chain) was determined in a study of CD8+CD57+ T cells in acquired aplastic anemia. Notes on this clonotype: Its specificity is not known.

Study observations and caveats: Patients and controls shared just under 30 CD8+ CDR3 sequences, highly expressed in patients.

Selection for sequencing was limited to patients who had shown CD8+CD57+ cell expansion by flow cytometry. Blood came from patients not yet given any therapy. Profiling that covered TCR beta VDJ and CDR3 relied on genomic DNA as its template. TCRdb itself ran the reads through MiXCR, one entry per CDR3 protein. The repertoire holds about 54,000 distinct CDR3 sequences, with around 60% as singletons. The receptor was isolated from a human donor with aplastic anemia. Source material: sorted CD4+, CD8+, or CD8+CD57+ T cells (not recorded which) from PBMCs.

In nucleotides, the CDR3 is TGTGCCAGCAGCTTAGATAGGGACACCGGGTCCCAGCATTTT. Protein sequence: CASSLDRDTGSQHF. The chain has TRBV7-2 and TRBJ1-5; D possibly corresponds to TRBD1 (6 bases). Germline CDR1 is SGHTA and CDR2 is FQGNSA. The CDR3 is made up of 14 amino acids. V lost 1 base, J lost 11 bases, and 15 bases lay in between.